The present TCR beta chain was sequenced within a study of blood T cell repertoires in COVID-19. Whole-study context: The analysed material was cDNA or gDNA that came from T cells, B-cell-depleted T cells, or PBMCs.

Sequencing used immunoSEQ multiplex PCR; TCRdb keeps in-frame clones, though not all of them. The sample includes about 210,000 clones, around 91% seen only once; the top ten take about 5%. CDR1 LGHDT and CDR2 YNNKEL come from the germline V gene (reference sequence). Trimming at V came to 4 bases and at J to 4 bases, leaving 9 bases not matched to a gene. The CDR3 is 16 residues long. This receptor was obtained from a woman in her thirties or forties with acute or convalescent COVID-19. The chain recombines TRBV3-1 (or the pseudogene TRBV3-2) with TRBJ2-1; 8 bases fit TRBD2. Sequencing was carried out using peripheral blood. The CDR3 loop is CASSPLTGLDYNEQFF. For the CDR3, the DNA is TGTGCCAGCAGCCCTTTGACGGGACTAGATTACAATGAGCAGTTCTTC.